Following are 7 T cell receptor beta chains from one sample sequenced in a study of a mutant IDH1 vaccine in newly diagnosed glioma. Using immunoSEQ multiplex PCR, the repertoire was profiled, and TCRdb retains in-frame clones only, with some absent. The table records tens of thousands of clones, roughly 71% of them present only once. The time point was: week 47, end of study. The study gave 300 ug of mutant IDH1 20-mer peptide per vaccine dose, with topical imiquimod. Their target antigens are unknown. Sequences were derived from PBMCs, sampled from a glioma patient whose treatment included an IDH1 peptide vaccine. The receptors come from a man aged 35 to 55 with glioma.

The CDR3 region has the DNA TGTGCCAGCCGCAGGAACACGGACGGCTCCTACGAGCAGTACTTC. Protein product: CASRRNTDGSYEQYF. The genes are TRBV27 and TRBJ2-7; D remains unclear. Trimming took off 8 bases at V and 0 bases at J, with 17 bases between the two ends. The length of the CDR3 is 15 residues. Germline V gene lookup returns CDR1 MNHEY and CDR2 SMNVEV (reference sequence).

This clone was recorded a few times. The gene calls are TRBV30 and TRBJ1-5, with a tentative D call TRBD1 (5 bases). The V end was cut by 3 bases, the J end by 0 bases, with 12 bases between. The CDR3 is 15 amino acids. The germline CDR1 and CDR2 sequences are GTSNPN and SVGIG (reference sequence). CDR3 loop: CAWSASGGSNQPQHF. The CDR3 DNA reads TGTGCCTGGAGCGCTAGCGGGGGTAGCAATCAGCCCCAGCATTTT.

V gene TRBV5-4 combines with J gene TRBJ1-2; perhaps TRBD1 as D (6 bases). The CDR3 spans 12 residues. V was clipped by 4 bases and J by 9 bases, with 13 bases between them. CDR1 and CDR2 from the germline V gene are SGHNT and YYREEE (reference sequence). CDR3 nucleotides: TGTGCCAGCAGCCGGCTGGGGGACAGCTACACCTTC. Translation: CASSRLGDSYTF.

As DNA, the CDR3 is TGTGCCAGCAGCTCTCAGGGGCCGGGCACTGAAGCTTTCTTT. Translation gives CASSSQGPGTEAFF. This chain uses TRBV7-2 with TRBJ1-1; weak D call: TRBD1 (6 bases). Trimming left V 4 bases short and J 4 bases short, with 13 bases between. This CDR3 is 14 amino acids long. Germline lookup yields CDR1 SGHTA and CDR2 FQGNSA.

The chain employs TRBV6-1 and TRBJ1-1; 11 bases are shared with TRBD1. The germline V gene encodes CDR1 MNHNS and CDR2 SASEGT. The CDR3 consists of 16 residues. V was pared by 2 bases and J by 4 bases, with 6 bases of the junction left unmatched. CDR3 coding DNA: TGTGCCAGCAGTGAAAACTGGACAGGGGGCTTCACTGAAGCTTTCTTT. Amino acids: CASSENWTGGFTEAFF.

CDR3 sequence: CASSWGQGRRATNEKLFF. For the CDR3, the DNA is TGTGCCAGCAGCTGGGGACAGGGGAGACGTGCAACTAATGAAAAACTGTTTTTT. V gene TRBV7-2 combines with J gene TRBJ1-4; 10 nucleotides align to TRBD1. The CDR3 has 18 amino acids. The germline CDR1 and CDR2 sequences are SGHTA and FQGNSA. V shed 4 bases and J 0 bases; nucleotides not matched to a gene: 8.

This clone was observed a handful of times. The chain combines TRBV28 with TRBJ1-5; D ambiguous. Germline V gene lookup returns CDR1 MDHEN and CDR2 SYDVKM. The V end was cut by 6 bases, the J end by 0 bases, with 3 bases between. The CDR3 runs 12 residues. The CDR3 loop is CASRDSNQPQHF. CDR3 DNA: TGTGCCAGCAGGGATAGCAATCAGCCCCAGCATTTT.